One sample yielded the 21 T cell receptor beta chains listed below, sequenced in a study of T cells expressing NK-cell markers (dated by TCRdb to 2019 to 2021). Library method: 5' RACE. TCRdb shows the sequencer as Illumina HiSeq 2000. Each entry corresponds to one CDR3 protein sequence from reads that TCRdb reprocessed, and DNA is not given. The table for this sample lists 200,000 to 300,000 distinct CDR3 sequences. The top ten clones comprise more than 3.5% of the sample. The specimen sequenced was blood T cells: a sorted CD56 or NKG2C T cell subset, CD4+ or CD8+ T cells, or bulk PBMC T cells (not recorded which). The origin of the receptors is a woman aged 18 to 75 in good health.

The V gene is TRBV5-1, the J gene TRBJ2-1; without DNA, the TCRdb call of TRBD1 cannot be checked. The CDR3 extends over 14 amino acids. The germline gives CDR1 SGHRS, CDR2 YFSETQ. CDR3 residues: CASSEGQNYNEQFF.

Here the CDR3 reads CASSRQHNQPQHF. The gene calls are TRBV12-3 or TRBV12-4 and TRBJ1-5; absent DNA, TCRdb's TRBD1 call cannot be checked. The CDR3 length is 13 residues.

The chain carries TRBV6-2 or TRBV6-3 and TRBJ2-1; lacking DNA, the TRBD2 call made by TCRdb goes unchecked. Germline V gene data show CDR1 as MNHEY and CDR2 as SVGEGT. The CDR3 has 17 amino acids. The CDR3 sequence: CASSASGASGSYNEQFF.

The V gene is TRBV5-1, the J gene TRBJ2-2; the D gene TCRdb calls, TRBD1, cannot be checked with no DNA. In germline, CDR1 is SGHRS, CDR2 YFSETQ. The CDR3 loop spans 12 amino acids. The CDR3: CASTPLVGELFF.

This rearrangement joins TRBV6-2 or TRBV6-3 to TRBJ2-5; there is no DNA to check the TCRdb D call of TRBD2. CDR3 length equals 12 residues. CDR1 and CDR2 (germline): MNHEY, SVGEGT. Here the CDR3 reads CASTGSLETQYF.

V is TRBV20-1 and J is TRBJ2-5; lacking DNA, the TRBD2 call made by TCRdb goes unchecked. Germline CDR1 and CDR2: DFQATT and SNEGSKA (reference sequence). The CDR3 extends over 14 amino acids. CDR3 residues: CSASLTSGGETQYF.

The chain is built from TRBV20-1 and TRBJ1-1; the TRBD1 assignment by TCRdb is unverifiable without DNA. Germline CDR1 and CDR2: DFQATT and SNEGSKA (reference sequence). The CDR3 runs to 13 residues. The CDR3 spells CSASEGASIEAFF.

The V call is TRBV28, the J call TRBJ1-5; without DNA, the TCRdb call of TRBD1 cannot be checked. Germline V CDR1 and CDR2: MDHEN, SYDVKM. The CDR3 length is 16 residues. CDR3 region: CASSTPRAGGTQPQHF.

CDR3 loop: CATRGTGGVETQYF. This chain links TRBV24-1 with TRBJ2-5; the D gene TCRdb calls, TRBD1, cannot be checked with no DNA. The length of the CDR3 is 14 residues. Germline V gene lookup returns CDR1 KGHDR and CDR2 SFDVKD.

The chain combines TRBV2 with TRBJ2-2. Germline lookup yields CDR1 SNHLY and CDR2 FYNNEI. This CDR3 is 13 amino acids long. CDR3 amino acids: CASRPQDTGELFF.

V and J are TRBV7-2 and TRBJ1-3; the TCRdb call, TRBD1, lacks DNA for checking. This CDR3 is built from 15 residues. Germline lookup yields CDR1 SGHTA and CDR2 FQGNSA. CDR3: CASSRAGGSGNTIYF.

This chain links TRBV5-1 with TRBJ1-1. The CDR3 covers 15 residues. Per the germline V gene, CDR1 is SGHRS and CDR2 is YFSETQ. The CDR3 sequence: CASSLGPGAGTEAFF.

The chain uses TRBV7-9 and TRBJ2-7. CDR1 is SEHNR, CDR2 FQNEAQ, per germline (reference sequence). The CDR3 extends over 15 amino acids. This CDR3 is CASTRNSGSPYEQYF.

The chain carries TRBV11-2 and TRBJ2-3. The CDR3 totals 13 residues. Germline lookup yields CDR1 SGHAT and CDR2 FQNNGV. The CDR3 sequence is CASSLGRLDTQYF.

The V call is TRBV5-1, the J call TRBJ2-1; there is no DNA to check the TCRdb D call of TRBD2. CDR1 is SGHRS, CDR2 YFSETQ, per germline. The length of the CDR3 is 14 residues. The CDR3 sequence is CATSSTSGSNEQFF. Combining the CDR3 with reference TRBV5-1 and TRBJ2-1 gives the whole variable domain KAGVTQTPRYLIKTRGQQVTLSCSPISGHRSVSWYQQTPGQGLQFLFEYFSETQRNKGNFPGRFSGRQFSNSRSEMNVSTLELGDSALYLCATSSTSGSNEQFFGPGTRLTVL.

The genes are TRBV29-1 and TRBJ2-1; TCRdb reports TRBD2, a call that lacks DNA to check it against. This CDR3 contains 12 residues. Per germline, CDR1 SQVTM and CDR2 ANQGSEA. The CDR3 region is CSVGRVGNEQFF.

V gene TRBV7-6 combines with J gene TRBJ2-3; absent DNA, TCRdb's TRBD2 call cannot be checked. This CDR3 contains 16 residues. Germline V gene lookup returns CDR1 SGHVS and CDR2 FNYEAQ. CDR3 residues: CASSPRSGISTDTQYF.

The chain joins TRBV12-3 or TRBV12-4 to TRBJ1-1. The CDR3 is 14 residues long. The CDR3 is CASSLQGPGTEAFF.

This chain uses TRBV10-3 with TRBJ1-1; as DNA is missing, the TRBD1 call by TCRdb cannot be tested. The germline gives CDR1 ENHRY, CDR2 SYGVKD. CDR3 length equals 16 residues. CDR3 protein: CAISESGAGTNTEAFF.

The CDR3 spells CSVDKGRKYNEQFF. The V and J genes are TRBV29-1 and TRBJ2-1. Germline CDR1 and CDR2: SQVTM and ANQGSEA. CDR3 size: 14 residues.

The chain couples TRBV12-3 or TRBV12-4 to TRBJ2-1. The CDR3 covers 11 residues. The CDR3 region is CASSLVDPQFF.